This TCR beta chain comes out of a study of vaccination effects on CD4 cells after COVID-19. Antigen-specific CD4+ T cells were first expanded with viral peptide pools by the ViraFEST assay and only then sequenced. Subsequent to a culture period of approximately 11 days, CD4+ T cells were isolated. All vaccine recipients tested negative for nucleocapsid antibodies and had never contracted SARS-CoV-2 infection. As concerns this clone: The antigen is undetermined.

CDR1 and CDR2 (germline): SGDLS, YYNGEE. CDR3 size: 14 residues. Trimming left V 2 bases short and J 1 base short, with 9 bases between. Clones were sequenced by immunoSEQ multiplex PCR, and TCRdb holds only the in-frame ones, with some missing. The sample has about 41,000 clones; over 75% are singletons. The material was CD4+ T cells from PBMCs cultured with HCoV-NL63 spike peptides, obtained before COVID-19 vaccination. The gene calls are TRBV9 and TRBJ2-5, with D possibly called TRBD1 or TRBD2 (5 bases each). This TCR was recovered from a human donor who received a COVID-19 vaccine. CDR3 region: CASSVVGAQETQYF. In DNA, the CDR3 is TGTGCCAGCAGCGTCGTCGGGGCCCAAGAGACCCAGTACTTC. The variable domain in full, completed from reference TRBV9 and TRBJ2-5, reads DSGVTQTPKHLITATGQRVTLRCSPRSGDLSVYWYQQSLDQGLQFLIQYYNGEERAKGNILERFSAQQFPDLHSELNLSSLELGDSALYFCASSVVGAQETQYFGPGTRLLVL.